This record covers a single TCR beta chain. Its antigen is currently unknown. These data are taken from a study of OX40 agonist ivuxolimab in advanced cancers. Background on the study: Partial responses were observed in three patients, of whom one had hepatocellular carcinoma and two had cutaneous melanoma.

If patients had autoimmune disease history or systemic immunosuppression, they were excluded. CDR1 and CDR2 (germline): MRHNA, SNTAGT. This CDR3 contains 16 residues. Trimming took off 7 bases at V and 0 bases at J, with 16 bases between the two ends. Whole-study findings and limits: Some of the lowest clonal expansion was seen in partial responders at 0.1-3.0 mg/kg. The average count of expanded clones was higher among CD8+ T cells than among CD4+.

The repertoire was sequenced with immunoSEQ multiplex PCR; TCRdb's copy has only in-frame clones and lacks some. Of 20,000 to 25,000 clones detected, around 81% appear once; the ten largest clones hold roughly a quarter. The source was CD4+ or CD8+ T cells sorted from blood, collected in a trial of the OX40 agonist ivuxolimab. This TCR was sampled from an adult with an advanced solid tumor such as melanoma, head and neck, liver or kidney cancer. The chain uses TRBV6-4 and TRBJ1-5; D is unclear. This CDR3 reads CASTEGLPYSNQPQHF. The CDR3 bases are TGTGCCAGCACTGAGGGCCTTCCGTATAGCAATCAGCCCCAGCATTTT.